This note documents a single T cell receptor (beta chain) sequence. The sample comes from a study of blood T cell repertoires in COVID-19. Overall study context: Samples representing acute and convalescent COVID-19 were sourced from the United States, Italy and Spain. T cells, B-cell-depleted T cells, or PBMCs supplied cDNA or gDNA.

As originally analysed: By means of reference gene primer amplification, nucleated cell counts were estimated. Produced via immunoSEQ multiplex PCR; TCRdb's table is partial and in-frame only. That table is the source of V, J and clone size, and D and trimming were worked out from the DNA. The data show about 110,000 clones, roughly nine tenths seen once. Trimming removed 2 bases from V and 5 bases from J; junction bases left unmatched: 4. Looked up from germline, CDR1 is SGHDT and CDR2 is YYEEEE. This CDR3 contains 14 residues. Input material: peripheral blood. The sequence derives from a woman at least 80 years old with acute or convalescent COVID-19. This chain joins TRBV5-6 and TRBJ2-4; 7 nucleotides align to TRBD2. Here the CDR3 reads CASSFKGGQNIQYF. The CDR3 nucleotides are TGTGCCAGCAGCTTCAAGGGAGGGCAAAACATTCAGTACTTC.